The present T cell receptor beta chain was sequenced within a study of OX40 agonist ivuxolimab in advanced cancers. CDR1 and CDR2 from the germline V gene are LNHDA and SQIVND (reference sequence). This CDR3 comprises 17 residues. The trim removed 4 bases at V and 6 bases at J, leaving 11 bases unmatched. Study observations and caveats: At 0.1 to 3.0 mg/kg, clonal expansion of CD4+ and CD8+ blood T cells had occurred by week 6. The authors did not determine the antigen specificity of the expanded peripheral T cells.

Autoimmune disease history or systemic immunosuppression was exclusionary. Cycle 7 day 1, cycle 4 day 1, and baseline were the timepoints at which blood was sampled. As regards this clone: Its cognate antigen is unknown.

Method: immunoSEQ multiplex PCR; TCRdb's copy keeps in-frame clones and lacks some. The data contain under 65,000 clones, approximately 85% of them seen just once; the ten biggest clones take up around 3%. The receptor was derived from an adult with an advanced solid tumor such as melanoma, head and neck, liver or kidney cancer. The rearrangement joins TRBV19 to TRBJ2-3; TRBD2 matches at 12 bases. The source material was CD4+ or CD8+ T cells sorted from blood, sampled in a trial of the OX40 agonist ivuxolimab. The CDR3 loop reads CASSKTQLAGGSDTQYF. CDR3 DNA: TGTGCCAGTAGTAAGACGCAACTAGCGGGAGGATCCGATACGCAGTATTTT.